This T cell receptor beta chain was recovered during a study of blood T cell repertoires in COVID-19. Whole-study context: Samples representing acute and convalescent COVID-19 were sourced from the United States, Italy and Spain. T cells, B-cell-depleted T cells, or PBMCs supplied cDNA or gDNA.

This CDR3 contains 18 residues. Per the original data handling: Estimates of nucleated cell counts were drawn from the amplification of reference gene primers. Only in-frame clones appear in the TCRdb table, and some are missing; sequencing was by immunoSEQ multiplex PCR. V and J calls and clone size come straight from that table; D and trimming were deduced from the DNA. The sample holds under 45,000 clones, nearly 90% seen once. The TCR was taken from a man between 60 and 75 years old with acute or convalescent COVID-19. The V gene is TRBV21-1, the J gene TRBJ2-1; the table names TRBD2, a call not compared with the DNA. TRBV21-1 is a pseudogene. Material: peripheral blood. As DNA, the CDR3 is TGTGCCAGCAGCAATATTGACGGGACTAGCGTCTCCTACAATGAGCAGTTCTTC. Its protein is CASSNIDGTSVSYNEQFF.